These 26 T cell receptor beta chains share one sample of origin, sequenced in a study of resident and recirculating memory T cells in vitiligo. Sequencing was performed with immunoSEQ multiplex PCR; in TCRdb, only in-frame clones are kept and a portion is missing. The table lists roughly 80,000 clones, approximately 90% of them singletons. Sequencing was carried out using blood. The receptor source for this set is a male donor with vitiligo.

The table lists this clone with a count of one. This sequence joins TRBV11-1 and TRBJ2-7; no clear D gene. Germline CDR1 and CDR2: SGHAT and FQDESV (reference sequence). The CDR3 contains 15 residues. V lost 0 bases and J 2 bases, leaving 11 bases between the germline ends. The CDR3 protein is CASSLAVTVAYEQYF. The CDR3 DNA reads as TGTGCCAGCAGCTTAGCGGTCACAGTAGCCTACGAGCAGTACTTC.

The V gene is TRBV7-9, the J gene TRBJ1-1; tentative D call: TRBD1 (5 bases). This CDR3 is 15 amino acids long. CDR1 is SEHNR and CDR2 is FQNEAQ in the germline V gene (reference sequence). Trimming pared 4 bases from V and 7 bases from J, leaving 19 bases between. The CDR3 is CASSSDGPPGDEAFF. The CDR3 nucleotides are TGTGCCAGCAGCTCGGATGGACCTCCGGGGGATGAAGCTTTCTTT.

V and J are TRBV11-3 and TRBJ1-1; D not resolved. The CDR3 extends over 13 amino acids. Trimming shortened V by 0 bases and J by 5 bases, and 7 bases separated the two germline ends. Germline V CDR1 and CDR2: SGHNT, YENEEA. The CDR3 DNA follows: TGTGCCAGCAGCTTAGAGGGGAGGACTGAAGCTTTCTTT. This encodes CASSLEGRTEAFF. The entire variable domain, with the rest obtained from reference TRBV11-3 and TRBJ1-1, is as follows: EAGVVQSPRYKIIEKKQPVAFWCNPISGHNTLYWYLQNLGQGPELLIRYENEEAVDDSQLPKDRFSAERLKGVDSTLKIQPAELGDSAVYLCASSLEGRTEAFFGQGTRLTVV.

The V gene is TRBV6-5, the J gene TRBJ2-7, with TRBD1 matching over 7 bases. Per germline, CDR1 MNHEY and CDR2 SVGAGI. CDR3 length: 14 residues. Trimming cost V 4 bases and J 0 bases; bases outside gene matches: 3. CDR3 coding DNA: TGTGCCAGCAGTTTACAGGGGAGCTCCTACGAGCAGTACTTC. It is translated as CASSLQGSSYEQYF.

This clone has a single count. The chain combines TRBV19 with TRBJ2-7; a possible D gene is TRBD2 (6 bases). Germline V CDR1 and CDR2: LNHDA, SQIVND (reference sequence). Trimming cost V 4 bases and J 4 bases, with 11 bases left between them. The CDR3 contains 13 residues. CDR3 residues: CASSNFGGYEQYF. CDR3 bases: TGTGCCAGTAGTAACTTTGGGGGGTACGAGCAGTACTTC.

The CDR3 DNA reads as TGTGCCAGCAATATGGGCTATCAGCCCCAGCATTTT. Protein product: CASNMGYQPQHF. The chain combines TRBV28 with TRBJ1-5, with no clear D. V was cut by 7 bases and J by 5 bases, with 9 bases left in between. The germline gives CDR1 MDHEN, CDR2 SYDVKM. This CDR3 comprises 12 residues.

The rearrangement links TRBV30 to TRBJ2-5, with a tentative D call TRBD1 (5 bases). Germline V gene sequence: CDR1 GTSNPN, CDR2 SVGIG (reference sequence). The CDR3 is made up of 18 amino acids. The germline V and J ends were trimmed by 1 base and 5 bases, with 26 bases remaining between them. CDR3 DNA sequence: TGTGCCTGGAGTGGGACCCCTGCACCAGACGGCGACAGCGAGACCCAGTACTTC. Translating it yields CAWSGTPAPDGDSETQYF.

This CDR3 reads CASSQGQAAGANVLTF. DNA of the CDR3: TGTGCCAGCAGCCAGGGACAGGCTGCTGGGGCCAACGTCCTGACTTTC. V gene TRBV4-2 combines with J gene TRBJ2-6; 8 bases match TRBD1. In germline, CDR1 is LGHNA, CDR2 YNFKEQ. This CDR3 contains 16 residues. The junction had 3 bases not matched to a gene; V was cut back by 3 bases and J by 2 bases.

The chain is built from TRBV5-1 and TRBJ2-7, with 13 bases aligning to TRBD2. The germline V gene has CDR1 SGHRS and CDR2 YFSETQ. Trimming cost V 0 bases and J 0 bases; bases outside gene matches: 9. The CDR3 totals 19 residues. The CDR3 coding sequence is TGCGCCAGCAGCTTGGCCCCCCCCAGGACTAGCGGGAGCTCCTACGAGCAGTACTTC. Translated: CASSLAPPRTSGSSYEQYF.

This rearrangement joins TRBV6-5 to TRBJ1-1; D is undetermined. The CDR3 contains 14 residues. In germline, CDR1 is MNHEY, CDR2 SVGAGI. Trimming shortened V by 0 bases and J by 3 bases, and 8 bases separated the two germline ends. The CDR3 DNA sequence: TGTGCCAGCAGTTACTCGTCACGGGACACTGAAGCTTTCTTT. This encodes CASSYSSRDTEAFF.

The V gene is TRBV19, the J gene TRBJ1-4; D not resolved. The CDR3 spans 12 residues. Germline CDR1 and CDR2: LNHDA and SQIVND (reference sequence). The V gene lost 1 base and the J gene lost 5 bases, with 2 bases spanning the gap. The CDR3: CASSIANEKLFF. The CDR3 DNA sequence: TGTGCCAGTAGTATAGCGAATGAAAAACTGTTTTTT.

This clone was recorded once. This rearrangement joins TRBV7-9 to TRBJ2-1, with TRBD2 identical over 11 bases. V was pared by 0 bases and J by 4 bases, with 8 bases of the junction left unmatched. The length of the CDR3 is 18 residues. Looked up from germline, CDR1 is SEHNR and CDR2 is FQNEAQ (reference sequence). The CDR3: CASSLAQTSGRGYNEQFF. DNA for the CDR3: TGTGCCAGCAGCTTAGCGCAAACTAGCGGGAGAGGGTACAATGAGCAGTTCTTC.

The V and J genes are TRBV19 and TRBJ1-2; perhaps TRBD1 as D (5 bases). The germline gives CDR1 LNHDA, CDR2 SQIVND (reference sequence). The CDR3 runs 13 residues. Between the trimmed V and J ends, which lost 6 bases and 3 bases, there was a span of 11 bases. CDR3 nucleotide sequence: TGTGCCAGTAGAAAGGGCAGGGACTATGGCTACACCTTC. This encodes CASRKGRDYGYTF.

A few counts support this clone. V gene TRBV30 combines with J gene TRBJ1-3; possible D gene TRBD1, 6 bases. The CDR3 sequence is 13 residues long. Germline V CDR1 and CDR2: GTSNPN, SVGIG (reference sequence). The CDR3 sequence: CASRGSAGNTIYF. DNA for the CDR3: TGTGCTTCTAGGGGGTCCGCTGGAAACACCATATATTTT.

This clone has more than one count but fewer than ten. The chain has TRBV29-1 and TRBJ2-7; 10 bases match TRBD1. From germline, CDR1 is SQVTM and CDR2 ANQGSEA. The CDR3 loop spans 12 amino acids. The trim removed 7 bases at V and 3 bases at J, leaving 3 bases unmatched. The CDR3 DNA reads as TGCAGCGCCGGACAGGGGGGCTACGAGCAGTACTTC. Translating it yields CSAGQGGYEQYF.

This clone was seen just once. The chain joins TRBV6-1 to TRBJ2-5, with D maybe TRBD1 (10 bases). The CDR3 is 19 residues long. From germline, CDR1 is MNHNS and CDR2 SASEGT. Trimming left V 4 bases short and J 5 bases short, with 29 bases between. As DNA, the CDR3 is TGTGCCAGCAGTGCGGGACAGGGGACGTTTAGGCGGGAGGGGGAGACCCAGTACTTC. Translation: CASSAGQGTFRREGETQYF.

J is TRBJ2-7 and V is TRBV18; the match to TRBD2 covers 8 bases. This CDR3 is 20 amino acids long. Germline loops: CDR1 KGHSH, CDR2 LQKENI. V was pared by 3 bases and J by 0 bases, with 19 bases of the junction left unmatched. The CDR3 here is CASSPSGVSGRGDFSYEQYF. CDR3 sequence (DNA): TGTGCCAGCTCACCCTCTGGGGTCAGCGGGCGGGGGGACTTCTCCTACGAGCAGTACTTC. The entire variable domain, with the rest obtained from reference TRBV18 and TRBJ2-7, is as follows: NAGVMQNPRHLVRRRGQEARLRCSPMKGHSHVYWYRQLPEEGLKFMVYLQKENIIDESGMPKERFSAEFPKEGPSILRIQQVVRGDSAAYFCASSPSGVSGRGDFSYEQYFGPGTRLTVT.

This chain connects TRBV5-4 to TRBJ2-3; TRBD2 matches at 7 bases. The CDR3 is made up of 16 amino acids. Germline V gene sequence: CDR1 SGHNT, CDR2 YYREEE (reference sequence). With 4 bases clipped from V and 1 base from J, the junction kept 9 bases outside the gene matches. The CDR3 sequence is CASSGASGTRTDTQYF. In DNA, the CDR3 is TGTGCCAGCAGCGGTGCTAGCGGCACTCGCACAGATACGCAGTATTTT.

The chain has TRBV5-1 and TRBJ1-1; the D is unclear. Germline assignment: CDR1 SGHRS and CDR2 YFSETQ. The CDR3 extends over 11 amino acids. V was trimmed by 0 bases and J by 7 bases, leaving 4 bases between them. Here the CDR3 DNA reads TGCGCCAGCAGCTTGGAGCATGAAGCTTTCTTT. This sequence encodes CASSLEHEAFF. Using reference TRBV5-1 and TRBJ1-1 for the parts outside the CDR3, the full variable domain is KAGVTQTPRYLIKTRGQQVTLSCSPISGHRSVSWYQQTPGQGLQFLFEYFSETQRNKGNFPGRFSGRQFSNSRSEMNVSTLELGDSALYLCASSLEHEAFFGQGTRLTVV.

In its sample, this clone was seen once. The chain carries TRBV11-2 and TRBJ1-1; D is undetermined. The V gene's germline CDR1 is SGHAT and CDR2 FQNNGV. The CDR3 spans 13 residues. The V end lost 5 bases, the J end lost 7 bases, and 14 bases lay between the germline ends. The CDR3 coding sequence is TGTGCCAGCAGCCTGGTGGGTGGAGGTGAAGCTTTCTTT. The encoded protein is CASSLVGGGEAFF.

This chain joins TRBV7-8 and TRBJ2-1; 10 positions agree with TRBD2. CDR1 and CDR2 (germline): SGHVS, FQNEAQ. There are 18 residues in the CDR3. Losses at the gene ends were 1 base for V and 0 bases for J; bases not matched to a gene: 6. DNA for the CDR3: TGTGCCAGCAGCTTAGACGGGCTAGCGGGAGCCTCCTACAATGAGCAGTTCTTC. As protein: CASSLDGLAGASYNEQFF.

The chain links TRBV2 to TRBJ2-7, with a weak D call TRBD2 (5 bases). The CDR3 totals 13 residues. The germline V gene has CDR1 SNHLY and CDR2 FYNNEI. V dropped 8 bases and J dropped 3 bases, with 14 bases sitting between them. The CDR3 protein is CASSIGVFYEQYF. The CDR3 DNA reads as TGTGCCAGCTCGATCGGGGTGTTCTACGAGCAGTACTTC.

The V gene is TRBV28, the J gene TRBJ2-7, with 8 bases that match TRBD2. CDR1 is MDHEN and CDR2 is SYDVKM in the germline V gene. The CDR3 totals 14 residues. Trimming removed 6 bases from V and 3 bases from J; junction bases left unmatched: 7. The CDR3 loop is CASRSTSADYEQYF. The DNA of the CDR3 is TGTGCCAGCAGATCGACTAGCGCGGACTACGAGCAGTACTTC.

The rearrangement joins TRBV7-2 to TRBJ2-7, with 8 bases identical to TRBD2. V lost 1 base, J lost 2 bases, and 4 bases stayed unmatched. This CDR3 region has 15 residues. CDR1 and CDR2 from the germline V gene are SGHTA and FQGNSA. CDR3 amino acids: CASSLDAGGTYEQYF. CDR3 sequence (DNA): TGTGCCAGCAGCTTAGACGCGGGAGGTACCTACGAGCAGTACTTC.

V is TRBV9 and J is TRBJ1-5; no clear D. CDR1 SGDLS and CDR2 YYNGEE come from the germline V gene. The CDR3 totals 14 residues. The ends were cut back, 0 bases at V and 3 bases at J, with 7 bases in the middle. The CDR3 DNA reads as TGTGCCAGCAGCGTAGGGCTTACCAATCAGCCCCAGCATTTT. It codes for CASSVGLTNQPQHF.

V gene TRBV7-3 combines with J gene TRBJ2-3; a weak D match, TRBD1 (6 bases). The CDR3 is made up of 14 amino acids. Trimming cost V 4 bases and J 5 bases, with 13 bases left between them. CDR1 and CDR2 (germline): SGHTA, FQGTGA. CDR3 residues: CASSSTGWEDTQYF. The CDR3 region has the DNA TGTGCCAGCAGCTCCACAGGGTGGGAAGATACGCAGTATTTT.